This entry is about one T cell receptor (beta chain). The antigen remains unidentified. The data derive from a study of T cells after yellow fever vaccination. Study-level background: When fractions had low cell numbers, they were prepared with SMART-Seq v4 Ultra Low Input. General study points: Weaker, the secondary response had a peak occurring faster, on day 5 versus 15. The booster response re-showed most primary clones: approximately 95% CD4, approximately 85% CD8.

A universal primer site and UMIs were added as TCR cDNA was made by 5'RACE template switching. From the 5' RACE reads, TCRdb called clonotypes with MiXCR, one entry per CDR3 protein. The sample contains around 310,000 distinct CDR3 sequences, approximately 3.9% of which appear only once. Trimming took off 6 bases at V and 2 bases at J, with 8 bases between the two ends. The CDR3 sequence is 13 residues long. V usage is TRBV12-3 or TRBV12-4 and J usage is TRBJ1-5; D is unclear. The starting material was PBMCs, obtained 5 days after the yellow fever booster vaccination. This TCR derives from a man younger than 35 who received the YFV17D yellow fever vaccine. The CDR3: CASRWEGNQPQHF. CDR3 in DNA: TGTGCCAGCAGGTGGGAGGGCAATCAGCCCCAGCATTTT.